This T cell receptor beta chain appears in the sequencing data of a study of chemoradiotherapy in HPV16-positive cancers. Study-wide points: Better recurrence-free survival went with HPV-responsive T-cell expansion in HPV16-positive patients.

Profiling relied on immunoSEQ multiplex PCR, and the TCRdb table lists in-frame clones only, not all of them. The repertoire has around 7,000 clones, roughly four fifths of them found once; the top ten carry 6.5%. The V end lost 3 bases, the J end lost 5 bases, and 8 bases lay between the germline ends. The CDR3 covers 14 residues. Germline loops: CDR1 MNHNS, CDR2 SASEGT. A remark on this clone: Its antigen is still unknown.

This chain uses TRBV6-1 with TRBJ1-6, with D hard to call. This sequence originates from a human donor with HPV-associated anogenital cancer. Here the sequenced sample was tumor tissue, taken from a patient who underwent chemoradiotherapy. The CDR3 protein is CASSDPGHNSPLHF. The CDR3 DNA reads as TGTGCCAGCAGTGACCCGGGCCATAATTCACCCCTCCACTTT.